Listed below are T cell receptor beta chains from one sample, sequenced in a study of CD8+ T cells in alopecia areata. The data were produced by immunoSEQ multiplex PCR, yet TCRdb's version contains in-frame clones alone and is incomplete. This table holds about 150,000 clones, roughly 58% found once. What was sequenced was CD8+ T cells sorted from blood. The source is a human donor in good health. Each CDR3 is given with its conserved first and last residue. A D gene is named only where the DNA matches it firmly. Only part of the rows carry a size: once, few, many, or a class if the clone is expanded.

J | D | V | size | DNA | CDR3
TRBJ2-5 | - | TRBV5-6 | - | TGTGCCAGCAGCTCCCTCAGGGTCGAGAGGGAGACCCAGTACTTC | CASSSLRVERETQYF
TRBJ2-1 | TRBD1 | TRBV15 | - | TGTGCCACCGCTGCCGGGACAGGTGGTAGTGATGAGCAGTTCTTC | CATAAGTGGSDEQFF
TRBJ1-1 | TRBD1 | TRBV5-1 | - | TGCGCCAGCAGCTACGGGACAGCGGATGTTGAAGCTTTCTTT | CASSYGTADVEAFF
TRBJ1-1 | TRBD1 | TRBV27 | - | TGTGCCAGCAGTCCCGGACAGGCGATATACACTGAAGCTTTCTTT | CASSPGQAIYTEAFF
TRBJ2-4 | - | TRBV6-5 | - | TGTGCCAGCCACGAACCGGGGGCCAAAAACATTCAGTACTTC | CASHEPGAKNIQYF
TRBJ2-1 | - | TRBV29-1 | - | TGCAGCGTACCCCGTCGACCCTACAATGAGCAGTTCTTC | CSVPRRPYNEQFF
TRBJ2-2 | - | TRBV28 | few | TGTGCCAGCAGTAATATGAGGGAGCTGTTTTTT | CASSNMRELFF
TRBJ2-7 | - | TRBV25-1 | - | TGTGCCAGCAGTAGCAGGGACTACGAGCAGTACTTC | CASSSRDYEQYF
TRBJ2-7 | - | TRBV7-9 | - | TGTGCCAGCAGCTTAATCGTCGGGAGCTCCTACGAGCAGTACTTC | CASSLIVGSSYEQYF
TRBJ2-2 | - | TRBV7-9 | - | TGTGCCAGCAGCCTTTCAGGGACCGGCGGGGAGCTGTTTTTT | CASSLSGTGGELFF
TRBJ1-1 | - | TRBV29-1 | - | TGCAGCGTTGAAATCTACACTGAAGCTTTCTTT | CSVEIYTEAFF
TRBJ2-1 | - | TRBV6-5 | - | TGTGCCAGCAGTCGGAGGGAGAGCTACAATGAGCAGTTCTTC | CASSRRESYNEQFF
TRBJ2-3 | TRBD1 | TRBV29-1 | - | TGCAGCGCTAACAGGGGGCTTGGAGATACGCAGTATTTT | CSANRGLGDTQYF
TRBJ2-7 | - | TRBV29-1 | - | TGCAGCGTTGAAGGAGGGACCTACGAGCAGTACTTC | CSVEGGTYEQYF
TRBJ2-2 | TRBD1 | TRBV2 | - | TGTGCCAGCACAGGGGGCGCGAACACCGGGGAGCTGTTTTTT | CASTGGANTGELFF
TRBJ2-3 | - | TRBV6-5 | - | TGTGCCAGCAGTTACCAACCGGGAAGACAGTATTTT | CASSYQPGRQYF
TRBJ1-1 | - | TRBV29-1 | - | TGCAGCGTCTCATCTAACACTGAAGCTTTCTTT | CSVSSNTEAFF
TRBJ2-3 | TRBD1 | TRBV2 | - | TGTGCCAGCAGTTCAGGACAGGACAACACCGATACGCAGTATTTT | CASSSGQDNTDTQYF
TRBJ2-7 | - | TRBV7-9 | - | TGTGCCAGCAGTCTTCGGGGAACCTACGAGCAGTACTTC | CASSLRGTYEQYF
TRBJ2-7 | - | TRBV29-1 | few | TGCAGCGTTGAGGTCATGGGGGGCCAACACTACGAGCAGTACTTC | CSVEVMGGQHYEQYF
TRBJ2-1 | TRBD2 | TRBV27 | - | TGTGCCAGCCACCGGGGGGGCAATGAGCAGTTCTTC | CASHRGGNEQFF
TRBJ2-1 | - | TRBV14 | - | TGTGCCAGCAGCCAATTAGCGGTTAGCTCCTACAATGAGCAGTTCTTC | CASSQLAVSSYNEQFF
TRBJ2-7 | - | TRBV29-1 | - | TGCAGCGTTGAAGATCATGGGGAAGGGGCCTACGAGCAGTACTTC | CSVEDHGEGAYEQYF
TRBJ2-7 | TRBD1 | TRBV27 | many | TGTGCCAGCAGAGCCGGGACAGGGGGCTACGAGCAGTACTTC | CASRAGTGGYEQYF
TRBJ1-1 | - | TRBV27 | - | TGTGCCAGCAGTTTCCCCGCTGGGGGCAGGACTGAAGCTTTCTTT | CASSFPAGGRTEAFF
TRBJ2-3 | - | TRBV7-8 | many | TGTGCCAGCAGTGGTCGACCTACGGTTGGAGATACGCAGTATTTT | CASSGRPTVGDTQYF
TRBJ2-5 | - | TRBV6-5 | few | TGTGCCAGCAGTTATGCCAGGGGTGAGACCCAGTACTTC | CASSYARGETQYF
TRBJ2-1 | - | TRBV15 | - | TGTGCCACCAGAGGTGGCTACCAATACAATGAGCAGTTCTTC | CATRGGYQYNEQFF
TRBJ2-7 | - | TRBV28 | - | TGTGCCAGCAGTTTTTTGGCGGAGTCGTGCGAGCAGTACTTC | CASSFLAESCEQYF
TRBJ2-2 | - | TRBV2 | - | TGTGCCAGCAAACCTAGCAGGAACGGGGAGCTGTTTTTT | CASKPSRNGELFF
TRBJ1-4 | TRBD1 | TRBV15 | - | TGTGCCACCAGCACAGACAGGGAACGAGAGGAATTTGAAAAACTGTTTTTT | CATSTDREREEFEKLFF
TRBJ2-7 | TRBD2 | TRBV15 | - | TGTGCCACCAGCTTGGGACTAGCGGTGCGGGAGCAGTACTTC | CATSLGLAVREQYF
TRBJ2-1 | - | TRBV29-1 | - | TGCAGCACCTGGGAAAGGGGGGAGCTCAATGAGCAGTTCTTC | CSTWERGELNEQFF
TRBJ2-1 | - | TRBV2 | - | TGTGCCAGCAGTGAGAACACCTACAATGAGCAGTTCTTC | CASSENTYNEQFF
TRBJ2-5 | - | TRBV10-3 | - | TGTGCCATCAGTGAGTCTGTAGTTGAGACCCAGTACTTC | CAISESVVETQYF
TRBJ2-7 | TRBD1 | TRBV15 | - | TGTGCCACCAGCAGAGATAGTCAGGGGGCCTACGAGCAGTACTTC | CATSRDSQGAYEQYF
TRBJ2-1 | TRBD2 | TRBV7-9 | - | TGTGCCAGCAGCTATACTAGCGGGAACAATGAGCAGTTCTTC | CASSYTSGNNEQFF
TRBJ2-5 | - | TRBV4-1 | - | TGCGCCAGCAGCCAAGTGAATATGGGCCAAGGGGGCCAGTACTTC | CASSQVNMGQGGQYF
TRBJ2-2 | - | TRBV9 | - | TGTGCCAGCAGCGAGACTAGTACCGGGGAGCTGTTTTTT | CASSETSTGELFF
TRBJ2-7 | - | TRBV4-1 | few | TGCGCCAGCAGCCAACTCGGGGACGGATGGAACTACGAGCAGTACTTC | CASSQLGDGWNYEQYF
TRBJ2-1 | TRBD2 | TRBV11-2 | - | TGTGCCAGCAGCTTTCTAGCGGGAGGGAGAAATGAGCAGTTCTTC | CASSFLAGGRNEQFF